This T cell receptor (beta chain) is drawn from a study of blood T cell repertoires in COVID-19 (dated by TCRdb to about 2020). For the wider study: The collaborator samples originated in the United States, Italy and Spain and spanned the acute and convalescent phases of COVID-19. The prospective study material was composed of cDNA or gDNA derived from T cells, B-cell-depleted T cells, or PBMCs. Deeply sampled blood TCRbeta repertoires from subjects exposed to, actively infected with, or recovered from COVID-19 were included in the dataset. A freely available public database, intended as a resource for researchers studying the immune response to SARS-CoV-2, is where the repertoires were released. The samples were drawn from two sources: the first 160 participants of the ongoing ImmuneRACE study, and 1,000 to 1,500 subjects contributed by 6 global collaborators. A de-identified subject ID, COVID-19 status, age in years and sex were almost always included in the sample metadata. HLA class I and class II types, where available, came from metadata supplied by the sample provider rather than from assay-based typing.

CDR1 KGHDR and CDR2 SFDVKD are derived from the germline V gene. Taken from cysteine to phenylalanine, the CDR3 has 16 residues. Only CDR3 DNA is held: 48 bases, read in frame from base 1. Notes on this clone: Its recognized antigen is unknown. One junction end disagrees with the germline gene, perhaps due to a read error.

The immunoSEQ Assay, a bias-controlled multiplex PCR, was used to amplify TCRbeta CDR3 regions from genomic DNA. The authors' analysis ran thus. Within the assay, amplification of reference gene primers was used to estimate how many nucleated cells each sample contained. To quantify the absolute abundance of each unique TCRbeta CDR3 rearrangement, sequence reads were collapsed and filtered. Productive Simpson clonality was computed per sample as the square root of Simpson's diversity index over productive rearrangements. Here the immuneACCESS table is served through TCRdb, limited to in-frame sequences with V and J called. Missing clones are a known gap in these copies; in checked studies unresolved V genes cover under half, and the rest lacks a known reason. V and J calls and clone size are given by that table; D and trimming were obtained from the DNA. For this sample there are under 200,000 clones; 84% appear just once. The top ten constitute 13% to 15% of the sample.

At one collaborating source in Seattle, patients were enrolled during active infection and were followed longitudinally through the course of disease. Each collaborating institution followed its own protocols to collect whole blood in K2EDTA tubes. For TCRbeta analysis, collaborator samples were shipped as frozen whole blood, as isolated PBMCs, or as DNA extracted from either sample type. Broad study findings and their caveats: The quantity of clinical and demographic metadata differed by source and by participant and was supplied without curation.

Sequencing was carried out using peripheral blood. Here the chain combines TRBV24-1 and TRBJ2-7; TRBD2 might be the D gene, on 6 matching bases. This TCR derives from a woman in her seventies with COVID-19, enrolled during active disease. The CDR3 region reads CATSDSRVGSNYGQYF. The nucleotides are TGTGCCACCAGTGATTCACGGGTCGGGAGTAACTACGGGCAGTACTTC.